A single sample is the source of the 18 T cell receptor beta chains below, sequenced in a study of blood T cell repertoires in COVID-19. Assay: immunoSEQ multiplex PCR; the TCRdb copy retains only in-frame clones and omits some. The profile covers a few hundred thousand clones, with roughly nine tenths appearing a single time and just over 8% taken by the ten largest. The material sequenced was PBMCs or T cells enriched from blood (not recorded which). These receptors were collected from a woman in her fifties or sixties who had recovered from COVID-19.

This chain connects TRBV6-5 to TRBJ2-2; TRBD1 aligns across 7 bases. Germline values: CDR1 MNHEY, CDR2 SVGAGI. Germline trimming cut 7 bases from V and 0 bases from J; bases unmatched to any gene: 2. The length of the CDR3 is 14 residues. The CDR3 loop is CASIRGPNTGELFF. Written as DNA, the CDR3 is TGTGCCAGCATTAGGGGGCCGAACACCGGGGAGCTGTTTTTT.

V usage is TRBV18 and J usage is TRBJ1-1, with 9 bases identical to TRBD1. J gave up 5 bases and V 8 bases, and 9 bases lay outside the gene matches. Germline loops: CDR1 KGHSH, CDR2 LQKENI. This CDR3 comprises 14 residues. The CDR3 nucleotides are TGTGCCAGCACCGGACAGGGGTTTAGTACTGAAGCTTTCTTT. Its translation: CASTGQGFSTEAFF.

J is TRBJ2-7 and V is TRBV7-8, with TRBD2 matching over 8 bases. In germline, CDR1 is SGHVS, CDR2 FQNEAQ. V was pared by 8 bases and J by 6 bases, with 15 bases of the junction left unmatched. This CDR3 has 15 residues. This CDR3 is CASPPLAGGPLEQYF. Here the CDR3 DNA reads TGTGCCAGCCCCCCCTTGGCGGGGGGCCCTCTCGAGCAGTACTTC.

The J gene is TRBJ2-3, the V gene TRBV5-1, with 8 bases lining up with TRBD2. CDR1 and CDR2 (germline): SGHRS, YFSETQ. V was clipped by 3 bases and J by 4 bases; unmatched bases: 4. There are 14 residues in the CDR3. The CDR3 DNA reads TGCGCCAGCAGCTGGGGACTAGTGGCAGATACGCAGTATTTT. Its translation is CASSWGLVADTQYF.

This clone occurred a few times. The rearrangement links TRBV6-5 to TRBJ2-3; TRBD2 is a possible D gene (6 bases). Germline CDR1 MNHEY, CDR2 SVGAGI. The V end lost 8 bases, the J end lost 13 bases, and 16 bases lay between the germline ends. The CDR3 runs to 11 residues. CDR3 nucleotides: TGTGCCAGCTCGCGGGGTGCCCACGAGTATTTT. Its protein is CASSRGAHEYF.

The rearrangement links TRBV27 to TRBJ2-1; 7 bases line up with TRBD1. This CDR3 has 15 amino acids. Germline loops: CDR1 MNHEY, CDR2 SMNVEV (reference sequence). V trimming: 10 bases; J trimming: 0 bases; junction bases outside the gene matches: 9. CDR3 DNA sequence: TGTGCCACCTCGGCTGGGACAGACTCCTACAATGAGCAGTTCTTC. Amino acids: CATSAGTDSYNEQFF.

The CDR3 sequence: CASSYSGPYSPLHF. CDR3 DNA sequence: TGTGCCAGCAGTTACTCGGGGCCGTATTCACCCCTCCACTTT. This chain connects TRBV6-2 or TRBV6-3 to TRBJ1-6, with D tentatively TRBD1 (5 bases). V lost 0 bases and J 8 bases, leaving 8 bases between the germline ends. Germline V CDR1 and CDR2: MNHEY, SVGEGT. CDR3 length: 14 residues.

This chain joins TRBV10-2 and TRBJ2-3, with 13 bases fitting TRBD2. Trimming took 6 bases from V and 8 from J; bases not matched to a gene: 11. The CDR3 is made up of 16 amino acids. Germline V CDR1 and CDR2: WSHSY, SAAADI. Here the CDR3 reads CASRGLAGDPTGTQYF. The CDR3 DNA is TGCGCCAGCAGAGGACTAGCGGGGGACCCGACCGGTACGCAGTATTTT.

The rearrangement links TRBV12-3 or TRBV12-4 to TRBJ1-2; 8 positions agree with TRBD1. The CDR3 has 13 residues. V lost 1 base to trimming and J lost 6 bases; unmatched junction nucleotides: 1. CDR3 coding DNA: TGTGCCAGCAGTTTAGGACAGGGGAATGGCTACACCTTC. This gives the protein CASSLGQGNGYTF.

In this sample, this clone turned up once. The V call is TRBV10-3, the J call TRBJ2-1, with D maybe TRBD2 (7 bases). The CDR3 totals 16 residues. Trimming cost V 7 bases and J 6 bases, with 22 bases left between them. Germline loops: CDR1 ENHRY, CDR2 SYGVKD. The CDR3 sequence: CAIKRGGVAPSNEQFF. In nucleotides, the CDR3 is TGTGCCATCAAGAGGGGGGGGGTTGCACCGTCCAATGAGCAGTTCTTC.

This clone was observed once. The chain employs TRBV10-2 and TRBJ2-7; 8 bases agree with TRBD2. After removal of 8 bases from V and 6 bases from J, the junction contained 3 bases not matched to a gene. The CDR3 has 11 residues. Germline V gene sequence: CDR1 WSHSY, CDR2 SAAADI. DNA of the CDR3: TGCGCCAGCGCCGGGGGGGGCGAGCAGTACGTC. It is translated as CASAGGGEQYV.

The chain employs TRBV5-1 and TRBJ2-1; 13 positions agree with TRBD2. The CDR3 has 15 residues. J lost 3 bases, V lost 3 bases, and 0 bases had no gene match. Germline V gene lookup returns CDR1 SGHRS and CDR2 YFSETQ. The CDR3: CASSWTSGGYNEQFF. The CDR3 DNA follows: TGCGCCAGCAGCTGGACTAGCGGGGGCTACAATGAGCAGTTCTTC.

The V call is TRBV19, the J call TRBJ2-1, with TRBD1 identical over 8 bases. The trim removed 5 bases at V and 2 bases at J, leaving 8 bases unmatched. This CDR3 contains 16 residues. Germline loops: CDR1 LNHDA, CDR2 SQIVND (reference sequence). The CDR3 protein is CASSPQAGGTYNEQFF. The CDR3 nucleotides are TGTGCCAGTAGTCCCCAAGCAGGGGGCACCTACAATGAGCAGTTCTTC.

This chain uses TRBV11-3 with TRBJ2-1, with a weak D call TRBD1 (6 bases). Trimming took off 4 bases at V and 0 bases at J, with 10 bases between the two ends. The CDR3 is 15 residues long. The germline V gene has CDR1 SGHNT and CDR2 YENEEA. This chain's CDR3 is CASSSQGSSYNEQFF. The CDR3 region has the DNA TGTGCCAGCAGCTCCCAGGGGAGCTCCTACAATGAGCAGTTCTTC. Using reference TRBV11-3 and TRBJ2-1 for the parts outside the CDR3, the full variable domain is EAGVVQSPRYKIIEKKQPVAFWCNPISGHNTLYWYLQNLGQGPELLIRYENEEAVDDSQLPKDRFSAERLKGVDSTLKIQPAELGDSAVYLCASSSQGSSYNEQFFGPGTRLTVL.

The rearrangement links TRBV19 to TRBJ1-3; the match to TRBD1 covers 7 bases. There are 15 residues in the CDR3. Germline V gene data show CDR1 as LNHDA and CDR2 as SQIVND (reference sequence). V lost 5 bases, J lost 4 bases, and 8 bases stayed unmatched. The CDR3 bases are TGTGCCAGTAGTTTAACAGGGGTATCGGGAAACACCATATATTTT. Protein sequence: CASSLTGVSGNTIYF.

For this clone: Other DNA sequences in this specimen translate into the identical CDR3. The rearrangement links TRBV7-9 to TRBJ1-4, with 11 bases aligning to TRBD1. There are 15 residues in the CDR3. With V trimmed by 3 bases and J by 7 bases, 4 bases remained unmatched. Per germline, CDR1 SEHNR and CDR2 FQNEAQ (reference sequence). The CDR3 region has the DNA TGTGCCAGCAGCTTTTCGGACAGGGGGCGTGAAAAACTGTTTTTT. Protein product: CASSFSDRGREKLFF.

This clone has a single count. This chain joins TRBV9 and TRBJ2-2, with 13 bases identical to TRBD2. This CDR3 is 19 amino acids long. V lost 0 bases to trimming and J lost 4 bases; unmatched junction nucleotides: 9. Germline values: CDR1 SGDLS, CDR2 YYNGEE. CDR3 protein: CASSVELGLAGVGTGELFF. CDR3 DNA: TGTGCCAGCAGCGTAGAACTCGGACTAGCGGGGGTGGGCACCGGGGAGCTGTTTTTT.

This clone was seen at least ten times. The V and J genes are TRBV19 and TRBJ2-2; 10 bases agree with TRBD1. CDR3 size: 16 residues. Trimming took 6 bases from V and 5 from J; bases not matched to a gene: 9. Germline CDR1 is LNHDA and CDR2 is SQIVND (reference sequence). CDR3 nucleotide sequence: TGTGCCAGTAGGATCTGGGGACAGGGGATAACCGGGGAGCTGTTTTTT. Amino acids: CASRIWGQGITGELFF.